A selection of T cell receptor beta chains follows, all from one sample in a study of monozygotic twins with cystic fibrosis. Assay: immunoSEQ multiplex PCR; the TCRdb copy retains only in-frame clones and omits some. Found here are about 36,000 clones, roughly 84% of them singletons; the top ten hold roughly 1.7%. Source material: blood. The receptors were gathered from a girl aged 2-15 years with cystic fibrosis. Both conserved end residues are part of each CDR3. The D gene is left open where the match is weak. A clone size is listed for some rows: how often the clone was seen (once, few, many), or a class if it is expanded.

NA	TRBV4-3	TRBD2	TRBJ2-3	CASSQALAEGTDTQYF	TGCGCCAGCAGCCAAGCACTAGCGGAGGGAACAGATACGCAGTATTTT
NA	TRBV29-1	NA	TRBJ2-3	CSVEGVQGRTDTQYF	TGCAGCGTTGAAGGGGTCCAGGGACGCACAGATACGCAGTATTTT
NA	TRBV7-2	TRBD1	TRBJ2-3	CASSSGQLRTDTQYF	TGTGCCAGCAGTTCGGGACAGCTCCGCACAGATACGCAGTATTTT
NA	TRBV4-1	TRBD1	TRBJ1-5	CASSQETGTRSNQPQHF	TGCGCCAGCAGCCAAGAGACAGGGACTCGGAGCAATCAGCCCCAGCATTTT
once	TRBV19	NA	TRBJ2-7	CASSSQGFSYEQYF	TGTGCCAGTAGTTCACAGGGTTTCTCCTACGAGCAGTACTTC
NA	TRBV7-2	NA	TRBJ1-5	CASSLDRSNQPQHF	TGTGCCAGCAGCTTGGACAGAAGCAATCAGCCCCAGCATTTT
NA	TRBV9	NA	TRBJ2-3	CASSADSSTDTQYF	TGTGCCAGCAGCGCGGACTCGAGCACAGATACGCAGTATTTT
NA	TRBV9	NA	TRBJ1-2	CASSGLWPRVSGYGYTF	TGTGCCAGCAGCGGGTTATGGCCCAGGGTGTCGGGCTATGGCTACACCTTC
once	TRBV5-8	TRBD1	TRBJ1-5	CASSPAGRGGQPQHF	TGTGCCAGCAGCCCGGCGGGCAGGGGGGGACAGCCCCAGCATTTT
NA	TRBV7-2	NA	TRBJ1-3	CASGAPVPGNTIYF	TGTGCCAGCGGCGCTCCGGTCCCTGGAAACACCATATATTTT
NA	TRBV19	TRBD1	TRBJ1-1	CASSIDPGQLEAFF	TGTGCCAGTAGTATAGATCCGGGACAGTTGGAAGCTTTCTTT
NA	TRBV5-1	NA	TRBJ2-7	CASSLGSSYEQYF	TGCGCCAGCAGCTTGGGGAGCTCCTACGAGCAGTACTTC
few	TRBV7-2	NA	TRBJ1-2	CASSLGGQSYGYTF	TGTGCCAGCAGCTTAGGAGGACAGTCTTATGGCTACACCTTC
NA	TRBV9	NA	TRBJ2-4	CASSVGGAKNIQYF	TGTGCCAGCAGCGTAGGGGGAGCCAAAAACATTCAGTACTTC
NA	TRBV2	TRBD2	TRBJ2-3	CASSRASGGVDTQYF	TGTGCCAGCAGTAGGGCTAGCGGGGGGGTAGATACGCAGTATTTT
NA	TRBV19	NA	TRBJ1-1	CASSIGSGFPKTQAFF	TGTGCCAGTAGTATAGGATCTGGTTTCCCTAAGACGCAAGCTTTCTTT
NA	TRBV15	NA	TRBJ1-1	CATSHTRDTEAFF	TGTGCCACCAGCCATACTCGAGACACTGAAGCTTTCTTT
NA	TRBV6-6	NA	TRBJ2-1	CASSYSPAVNNNEQFF	TGTGCCAGCAGTTACTCCCCCGCGGTAAATAACAATGAGCAGTTCTTC
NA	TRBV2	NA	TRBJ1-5	CASRAETVSNQPQHF	TGTGCCAGCAGGGCAGAGACAGTTAGCAATCAGCCCCAGCATTTT
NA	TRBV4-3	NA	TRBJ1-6	CASSQVPTQSPLHF	TGCGCCAGCAGCCAAGTCCCCACTCAATCACCCCTCCACTTT
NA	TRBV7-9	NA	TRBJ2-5	CASSLIGLQETQYF	TGTGCCAGCAGCTTAATCGGGCTCCAAGAGACCCAGTACTTC
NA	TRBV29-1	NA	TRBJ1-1	CSVDGPAEAFF	TGCAGCGTTGACGGACCTGCTGAAGCTTTCTTT
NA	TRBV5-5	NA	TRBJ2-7	CASSLRVGGYEQYF	TGTGCCAGCAGCTTGAGGGTAGGGGGCTACGAGCAGTACTTC
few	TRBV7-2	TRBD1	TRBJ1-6	CASSLTKGTGNSPLHF	TGTGCCAGCAGCCTTACTAAAGGGACAGGGAATTCACCCCTCCACTTT
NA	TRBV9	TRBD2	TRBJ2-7	CASSGSGAYEQYF	TGTGCCAGCAGTGGTAGCGGGGCCTACGAGCAGTACTTC
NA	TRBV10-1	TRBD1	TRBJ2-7	CASSPGTGVYEQYF	TGCGCCAGCAGTCCCGGGACAGGGGTCTACGAGCAGTACTTC
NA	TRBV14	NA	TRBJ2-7	CASSQSLVYEQYF	TGTGCCAGCAGCCAATCTTTAGTTTACGAGCAGTACTTC
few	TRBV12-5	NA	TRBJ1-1	CASGLGGRANTEAFF	TGTGCTAGTGGTTTGGGCGGACGAGCGAACACTGAAGCTTTCTTT
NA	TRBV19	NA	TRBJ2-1	CASTPGTASYNEQFF	TGTGCCAGTACCCCCGGGACTGCCTCCTACAATGAGCAGTTCTTC
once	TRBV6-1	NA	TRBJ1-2	CASRIQSQMNYGYTF	TGTGCCAGCAGGATCCAATCACAGATGAACTATGGCTACACCTTC
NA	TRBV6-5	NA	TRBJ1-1	CASSPNPGREAFF	TGTGCCAGCAGTCCAAATCCGGGACGAGAAGCTTTCTTT
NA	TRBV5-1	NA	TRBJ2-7	CASSFVGASYEQYF	TGCGCCAGCAGCTTCGTGGGGGCTTCCTACGAGCAGTACTTC
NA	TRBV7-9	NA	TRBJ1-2	CASSYSGTNNYGYTF	TGTGCCAGCAGCTACTCCGGGACGAATAACTATGGCTACACCTTC